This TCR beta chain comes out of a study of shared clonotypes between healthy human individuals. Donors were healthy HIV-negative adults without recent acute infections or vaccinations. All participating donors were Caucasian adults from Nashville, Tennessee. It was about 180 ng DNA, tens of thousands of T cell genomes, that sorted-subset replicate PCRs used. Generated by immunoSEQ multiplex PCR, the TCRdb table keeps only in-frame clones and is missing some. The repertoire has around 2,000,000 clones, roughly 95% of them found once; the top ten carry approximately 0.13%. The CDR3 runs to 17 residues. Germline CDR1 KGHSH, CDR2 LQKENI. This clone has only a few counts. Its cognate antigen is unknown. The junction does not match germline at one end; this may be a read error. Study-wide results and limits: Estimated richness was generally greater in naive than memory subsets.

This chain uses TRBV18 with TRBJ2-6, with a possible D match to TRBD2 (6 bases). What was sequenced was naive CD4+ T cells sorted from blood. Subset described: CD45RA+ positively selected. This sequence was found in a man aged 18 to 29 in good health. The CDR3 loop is CASSSTGVSSGANVPTF. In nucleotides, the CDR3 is TGTGCCAGCTCCTCGACGGGGGTATCCTCTGGGGCCAACGTCCCGACTTTC.